Below, 8 T cell receptor beta chains from the same sample are listed, as sequenced in a study of OX40 agonist ivuxolimab in advanced cancers. Libraries were constructed by the immunoSEQ multiplex PCR assay. The immuneACCESS repertoire file appears here via TCRdb, limited to in-frame rearrangements. These files lack a portion of the clones; in checked studies, under half of the deficit traces to unresolved V genes, and the cause of the others is not known. The sample table contains about 42,000 clones; only one count was recorded for roughly four fifths of them. Approximately 2.4% of the sample is taken by the ten largest. Sequenced here: CD4+ or CD8+ T cells sorted from blood, sampled in a trial of the OX40 agonist ivuxolimab. These receptors came from an adult with an advanced solid tumor such as melanoma, head and neck, liver or kidney cancer.

The rearrangement joins TRBV5-8 to TRBJ2-3; D gene uncertain. With 5 bases removed from V and 1 base from J, the gap between germline ends came to 5 bases. CDR1 is SGHTS, CDR2 YDEGEE, per germline. The CDR3 totals 12 residues. CDR3 sequence reads: CASSTGTDTQYF. In DNA, the CDR3 is TGTGCCAGCAGTACAGGCACAGATACGCAGTATTTT. The whole variable domain, filled in from reference TRBV5-8 and TRBJ2-3, reads EAGVTQSPTHLIKTRGQQATLRCSPISGHTSVYWYQQALGLGLQFLLWYDEGEERNRGNFPPRFSGRQFPNYSSELNVNALELEDSALYLCASSTGTDTQYFGPGTRLTVL.

The J gene is TRBJ2-3, the V gene TRBV18; TRBD2 matches 11 bases. Unmatched junction bases numbered 14, after V lost 1 base and J lost 5 bases. This CDR3 is 19 amino acids long. Germline CDR1 is KGHSH and CDR2 is LQKENI. The DNA for the CDR3 is TGTGCCAGCTCACCACTCTCATCGGCTAGCGGGAGGATGGTAGATACGCAGTATTTT. Protein: CASSPLSSASGRMVDTQYF.

This sequence joins TRBV5-1 and TRBJ2-5; weak D call: TRBD2 (6 bases). Germline-derived CDR1 and CDR2 are SGHRS and YFSETQ. This CDR3 has 14 amino acids. Trimming shortened V by 4 bases and J by 4 bases, and 14 bases separated the two germline ends. The DNA for the CDR3 is TGCGCCAGCAGCATGCTCGGGAGTGCAGAGACCCAGTACTTC. Encoded protein: CASSMLGSAETQYF.

By proportion, this clone is medium-sized. This sequence joins TRBV6-6 and TRBJ2-7; D is possibly TRBD2 (6 bases). Germline V gives CDR1 MNHNY, CDR2 SVGAGI (reference sequence). This CDR3 spans 14 amino acids. V was clipped by 0 bases and J by 6 bases, with 12 bases between them. The CDR3, as DNA: TGTGCCAGCAGTTACTCGGGGGGAAAGGGCGAGCAGTACTTC. As protein: CASSYSGGKGEQYF.

J is TRBJ1-2 and V is TRBV7-9, with TRBD1 matching 8 bases. V dropped 4 bases and J dropped 1; count of bases not matched to a gene: 8. The CDR3 is made up of 16 amino acids. The germline V gene encodes CDR1 SEHNR and CDR2 FQNEAQ (reference sequence). CDR3 in amino acids: CASSYTGTGNNYGYTF. In nucleotides, the CDR3 is TGTGCCAGCAGCTATACCGGGACAGGAAATAACTATGGCTACACCTTC.

By its share, this clone is medium-sized (0.01 to 0.1%). V is TRBV28 and J is TRBJ2-7, with a tentative D call TRBD2 (6 bases). There are 13 residues in the CDR3. Per germline, CDR1 MDHEN and CDR2 SYDVKM. With 5 bases removed from V and 7 bases from J, the gap between germline ends came to 15 bases. In DNA, the CDR3 is TGTGCCAGCAGTCGGGACTTAATTGGGGAGCAGTACGTC. Its protein product is CASSRDLIGEQYV.

DNA of the CDR3: TGCGCCAGCAGCGAACTCCAGGGTACCGGCGAGACCCAGTACTTC. As protein: CASSELQGTGETQYF. The V and J genes are TRBV5-1 and TRBJ2-5; a possible D gene is TRBD1 (5 bases). The CDR3 loop spans 15 amino acids. V lost 4 bases, J lost 5 bases, and 18 bases lay in between. CDR1 and CDR2 (germline): SGHRS, YFSETQ. Together with reference TRBV5-1 and TRBJ2-5, the CDR3 gives the full variable domain: KAGVTQTPRYLIKTRGQQVTLSCSPISGHRSVSWYQQTPGQGLQFLFEYFSETQRNKGNFPGRFSGRQFSNSRSEMNVSTLELGDSALYLCASSELQGTGETQYFGPGTRLLVL.

The V and J genes are TRBV19 and TRBJ1-1; no firm D call. V lost 5 bases and J 6 bases, leaving 13 bases between the germline ends. Germline-derived CDR1 and CDR2 are LNHDA and SQIVND (reference sequence). The length of the CDR3 is 13 residues. The CDR3 nucleotides read TGTGCCAGTAGTCCGCACATAAGGTCTGAAGCTTTCTTT. Translating gives CASSPHIRSEAFF.